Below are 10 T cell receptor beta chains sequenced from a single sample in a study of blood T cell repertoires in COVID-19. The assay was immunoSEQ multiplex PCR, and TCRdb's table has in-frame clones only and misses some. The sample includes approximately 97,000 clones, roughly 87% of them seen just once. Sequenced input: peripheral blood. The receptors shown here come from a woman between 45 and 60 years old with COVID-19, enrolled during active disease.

The CDR3: CASSLGANEKLFF. In nucleotides, the CDR3 is TGTGCCAGCAGTTTGGGAGCTAATGAAAAACTGTTTTTT. The V call is TRBV28, the J call TRBJ1-4; D unresolved. CDR1 is MDHEN, CDR2 SYDVKM, per germline. V lost 3 bases and J lost 3, with 5 bases in between. This CDR3 is 13 amino acids long.

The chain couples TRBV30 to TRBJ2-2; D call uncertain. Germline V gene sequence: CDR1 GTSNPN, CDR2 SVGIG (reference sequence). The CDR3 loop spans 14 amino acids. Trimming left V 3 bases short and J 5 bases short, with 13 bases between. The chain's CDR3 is CAWSTDIFTGELFF. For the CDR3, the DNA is TGTGCCTGGAGCACTGACATTTTTACCGGGGAGCTGTTTTTT.

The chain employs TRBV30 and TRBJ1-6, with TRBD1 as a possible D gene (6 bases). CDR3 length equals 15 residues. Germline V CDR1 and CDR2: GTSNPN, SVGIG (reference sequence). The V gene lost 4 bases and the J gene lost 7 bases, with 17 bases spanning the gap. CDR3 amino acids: CAWTSSTGPNSPLHF. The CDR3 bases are TGTGCCTGGACCTCCTCTACAGGGCCGAATTCACCCCTCCACTTT.

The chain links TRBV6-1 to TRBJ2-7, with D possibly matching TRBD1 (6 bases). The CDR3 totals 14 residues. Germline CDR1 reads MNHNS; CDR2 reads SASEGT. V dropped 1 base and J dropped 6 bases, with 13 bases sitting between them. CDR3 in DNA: TGTGCCAGCAGTGAAGGGGGACAAGGTTTCGAGCAGTACTTC. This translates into CASSEGGQGFEQYF.

For the CDR3, the DNA is TGCGCCAGCATGGACGGCAGGGGTCAAGAGACCCAGTACTTC. Translation gives CASMDGRGQETQYF. The V and J genes are TRBV5-1 and TRBJ2-5, with TRBD1 as a possible D gene (6 bases). CDR3 length: 14 amino acids. Looked up from germline, CDR1 is SGHRS and CDR2 is YFSETQ. The V and J ends lost 6 bases and 2 bases respectively, with 14 bases between them.

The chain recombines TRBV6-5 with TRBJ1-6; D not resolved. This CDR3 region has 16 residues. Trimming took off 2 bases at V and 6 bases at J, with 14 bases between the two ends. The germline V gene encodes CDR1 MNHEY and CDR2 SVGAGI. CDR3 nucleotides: TGTGCCAGCAGTTACCGAAATCCGGGAACTAATTCACCCCTCCACTTT. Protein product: CASSYRNPGTNSPLHF.

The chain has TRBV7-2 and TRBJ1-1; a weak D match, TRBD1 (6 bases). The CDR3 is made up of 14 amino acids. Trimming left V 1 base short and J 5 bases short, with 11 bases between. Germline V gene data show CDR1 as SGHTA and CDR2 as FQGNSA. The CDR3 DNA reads TGTGCCAGCAGCTTAGGAGGGGGACTAACTGAAGCTTTCTTT. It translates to CASSLGGGLTEAFF. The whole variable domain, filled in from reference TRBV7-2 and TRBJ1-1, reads GAGVSQSPSNKVTEKGKDVELRCDPISGHTALYWYRQSLGQGLEFLIYFQGNSAPDKSGLPSDRFSAERTGGSVSTLTIQRTQQEDSAVYLCASSLGGGLTEAFFGQGTRLTVV.

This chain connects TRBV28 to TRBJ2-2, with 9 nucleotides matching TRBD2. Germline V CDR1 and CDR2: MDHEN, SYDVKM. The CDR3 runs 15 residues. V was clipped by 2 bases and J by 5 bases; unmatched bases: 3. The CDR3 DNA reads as TGTGCCAGCAGTTTAGCGGGGGGGCGAACCGGGGAGCTGTTTTTT. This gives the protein CASSLAGGRTGELFF.

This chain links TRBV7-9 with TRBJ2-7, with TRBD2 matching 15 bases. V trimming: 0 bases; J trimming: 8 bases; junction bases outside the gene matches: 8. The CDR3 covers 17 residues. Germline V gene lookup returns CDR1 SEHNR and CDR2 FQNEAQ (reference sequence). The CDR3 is CASSLAGLAGGRHQQYF. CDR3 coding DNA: TGTGCCAGCAGCTTAGCCGGACTAGCGGGGGGGCGGCACCAGCAGTACTTC.

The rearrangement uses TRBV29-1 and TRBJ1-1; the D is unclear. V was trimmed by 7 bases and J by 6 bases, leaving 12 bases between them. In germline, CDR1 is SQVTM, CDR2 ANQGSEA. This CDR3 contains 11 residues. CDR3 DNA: TGCAGCGCTCTGCGTTTCCCTGAAGCTTTCTTT. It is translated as CSALRFPEAFF. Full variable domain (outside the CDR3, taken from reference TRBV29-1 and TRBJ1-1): SAVISQKPSRDICQRGTSLTIQCQVDSQVTMMFWYRQQPGQSLTLIATANQGSEATYESGFVIDKFPISRPNLTFSTLTVSNMSPEDSSIYLCSALRFPEAFFGQGTRLTVV.